The rows below give T cell receptor beta chains drawn from one sample of a study of vaccination and CD4 T cells after COVID-19. From the PCR reads, TCRdb called clonotypes with MiXCR, one entry per CDR3 protein. Here the sample spans roughly 940 distinct CDR3 sequences, 15% to 20% being singletons. The antigens of these receptors remain unknown. The sequencing input was CD4+ T cells from blood, cultured in vitro. These receptors all come from a human donor in good health. Each CDR3 is given with its conserved first and last residue. The order of the fields is J gene, CDR3 length, clone size, V gene, D gene, CDR3 DNA, CDR3 protein. A D gene is named only where the DNA matches it firmly. Some rows have no size entry. The others give once, few or many, or a class for an expanded clone.

J gene: TRBJ1-5
CDR3 length: 14
clone size: NA
V gene: TRBV2
D gene: NA
CDR3 DNA: TGTGCCAGCAGCCCTCGGGGGGGGTTGCAGCCCCAGCATTTT
CDR3 protein: CASSPRGGLQPQHF

J gene: TRBJ1-2
CDR3 length: 16
clone size: large
V gene: TRBV6-5
D gene: NA
CDR3 DNA: TGTGCCAGCAGTTACAGCGACTTCTACAGGGCATCGGGCTACACCTTC
CDR3 protein: CASSYSDFYRASGYTF

J gene: TRBJ1-1
CDR3 length: 15
clone size: medium-sized
V gene: TRBV20-1
D gene: TRBD1
CDR3 DNA: TGCAGTGCTCGAACTAGGGACAGGGAAGGCACTGAAGCTTTCTTT
CDR3 protein: CSARTRDREGTEAFF

J gene: TRBJ2-1
CDR3 length: 13
clone size: medium-sized
V gene: TRBV20-1
D gene: TRBD2
CDR3 DNA: TGCAGTGCTAGTGATAGCGGGAGGGCCACGCAGTTCTTC
CDR3 protein: CSASDSGRATQFF

J gene: TRBJ2-3
CDR3 length: 17
clone size: NA
V gene: TRBV18
D gene: TRBD2
CDR3 DNA: TGTGCCAGCTCCGGCCTGGGACTAGCGGGGGGCACAGATACGCAGTATTTT
CDR3 protein: CASSGLGLAGGTDTQYF

J gene: TRBJ2-7
CDR3 length: 15
clone size: NA
V gene: TRBV5-1
D gene: NA
CDR3 DNA: TGCGCCAGCAGCTTGTTGAGGGATGCCTCCTACGAGCAGTACTTC
CDR3 protein: CASSLLRDASYEQYF

J gene: TRBJ2-5
CDR3 length: 19
clone size: medium-sized
V gene: TRBV6-2/TRBV6-3
D gene: TRBD2
CDR3 DNA: TGTGCCAGCAGTCGACTCCCCCCTAGGACTAGTAGGGGTCAAGAGACCCAGTACTTC
CDR3 protein: CASSRLPPRTSRGQETQYF

J gene: TRBJ2-2
CDR3 length: 13
clone size: few
V gene: TRBV28
D gene: NA
CDR3 DNA: TGTGCCAGCAGCACCGGGGGCACCGGGGAGCTGTTTTTT
CDR3 protein: CASSTGGTGELFF

J gene: TRBJ2-2
CDR3 length: 15
clone size: medium-sized
V gene: TRBV19
D gene: NA
CDR3 DNA: TGTGCCAGTAGGCTGGCGGGATTGAACACCGGGGAGCTGTTTTTT
CDR3 protein: CASRLAGLNTGELFF

J gene: TRBJ2-3
CDR3 length: 15
clone size: NA
V gene: TRBV5-1
D gene: NA
CDR3 DNA: TGCGCCAGCAGCTTCGCCAGGGATTTAGCAGATACGCAGTATTTT
CDR3 protein: CASSFARDLADTQYF

J gene: TRBJ2-6
CDR3 length: 15
clone size: NA
V gene: TRBV11-2
D gene: NA
CDR3 DNA: TGTGCCAGCACGACACAGAACTCTGGGGCCAACGTCCTGACTTTC
CDR3 protein: CASTTQNSGANVLTF

J gene: TRBJ2-7
CDR3 length: 13
clone size: medium-sized
V gene: TRBV7-9
D gene: NA
CDR3 DNA: TGTGCCAGCAGCCGAAGGGAGGACTACGAGCAGTACTTC
CDR3 protein: CASSRREDYEQYF

J gene: TRBJ2-1
CDR3 length: 16
clone size: NA
V gene: TRBV21-1
D gene: NA
CDR3 DNA: TGTGCCAGCAGCAAAGAACAGGGAGCCCTATACAATGAGCAGTTCTTC
CDR3 protein: CASSKEQGALYNEQFF

J gene: TRBJ1-4
CDR3 length: 14
clone size: few
V gene: TRBV20-1
D gene: TRBD1
CDR3 DNA: TGCATGCCCCGATCCAGGACAGGGGATGAAAAACTGTTTTTT
CDR3 protein: CMPRSRTGDEKLFF

J gene: TRBJ2-1
CDR3 length: 14
clone size: few
V gene: TRBV9
D gene: TRBD1
CDR3 DNA: TGTGCCAGCAGCGTACAGGGGGCTCTAAATGAGCAGTTCTTC
CDR3 protein: CASSVQGALNEQFF

J gene: TRBJ2-3
CDR3 length: 17
clone size: medium-sized
V gene: TRBV6-1
D gene: NA
CDR3 DNA: TGTGCCAGCTCGGGGTCGGCGGGGGCCCCCCCCACAGATACGCAGTATTTT
CDR3 protein: CASSGSAGAPPTDTQYF

J gene: TRBJ1-2
CDR3 length: 14
clone size: few
V gene: TRBV30
D gene: NA
CDR3 DNA: TGTGCCTGGAGTGTATCAGAGCCCGTCCATGGCTACACCTTC
CDR3 protein: CAWSVSEPVHGYTF

J gene: TRBJ2-7
CDR3 length: 14
clone size: few
V gene: TRBV11-2
D gene: NA
CDR3 DNA: TGTGCCAGCAGCTTAGATTGGCAGAGCGACGAGCAGTACTTC
CDR3 protein: CASSLDWQSDEQYF

J gene: TRBJ1-6
CDR3 length: 15
clone size: large
V gene: TRBV20-1
D gene: NA
CDR3 DNA: TGCAGTGCTAGGGCCGTCAGTGACTATAATTCACCCCTCCACTTT
CDR3 protein: CSARAVSDYNSPLHF

J gene: TRBJ1-5
CDR3 length: 16
clone size: medium-sized
V gene: TRBV11-2
D gene: NA
CDR3 DNA: TGTGCCAGCAGCTTAGACCGGGATAGCGGCAATCAGCCCCAGCATTTT
CDR3 protein: CASSLDRDSGNQPQHF

J gene: TRBJ1-5
CDR3 length: 15
clone size: large
V gene: TRBV27
D gene: NA
CDR3 DNA: TGTGCCAGCAGTTCCCGATGGGACATCAATCAGCCCCAGCATTTT
CDR3 protein: CASSSRWDINQPQHF

J gene: TRBJ2-2
CDR3 length: 13
clone size: large
V gene: TRBV28
D gene: NA
CDR3 DNA: TGTGCCAGCAGTTCCCGTGGTATAGGGGAGCTGTTTTTT
CDR3 protein: CASSSRGIGELFF

J gene: TRBJ2-3
CDR3 length: 14
clone size: few
V gene: TRBV29-1
D gene: NA
CDR3 DNA: TGCAGCGTGGGGAGGTTAGGGGCTACAGATACGCAGTATTTT
CDR3 protein: CSVGRLGATDTQYF

J gene: TRBJ1-5
CDR3 length: 17
clone size: medium-sized
V gene: TRBV28
D gene: TRBD1
CDR3 DNA: TGTGCCAGCAGTCTAAACCCCGGGACAGGGGCCAATCAGCCCCAGCATTTT
CDR3 protein: CASSLNPGTGANQPQHF

J gene: TRBJ1-1
CDR3 length: 12
clone size: few
V gene: TRBV12-3/TRBV12-4
D gene: NA
CDR3 DNA: TGTGCCAGCAGGACACTGGGCACTGAAGCTTTCTTT
CDR3 protein: CASRTLGTEAFF

J gene: TRBJ1-2
CDR3 length: 16
clone size: medium-sized
V gene: TRBV6-1
D gene: NA
CDR3 DNA: TGTGCCAGCAGGATAGACACGGGGCCCGGGGGCTATGGCTACACCTTC
CDR3 protein: CASRIDTGPGGYGYTF

J gene: TRBJ1-2
CDR3 length: 13
clone size: large
V gene: TRBV25-1
D gene: NA
CDR3 DNA: TGTGCCAGCAGTGAATGGAGGGACTATGGCTACACCTTC
CDR3 protein: CASSEWRDYGYTF

J gene: TRBJ1-1
CDR3 length: 13
clone size: medium-sized
V gene: TRBV6-2/TRBV6-3
D gene: NA
CDR3 DNA: TGTGCCAGCAGGTTACCTCTAGGTTCTGAAGCTTTCTTT
CDR3 protein: CASRLPLGSEAFF

J gene: TRBJ2-3
CDR3 length: 13
clone size: NA
V gene: TRBV12-3/TRBV12-4
D gene: NA
CDR3 DNA: TGTGCCAGCAGTTTACCGCCGGCAGATACGCAGTATTTT
CDR3 protein: CASSLPPADTQYF

J gene: TRBJ2-2
CDR3 length: 15
clone size: medium-sized
V gene: TRBV27
D gene: NA
CDR3 DNA: TGTGCCAGCGGGGCAGTGGGGGCTTACGCCGGGGAGCTGTTTTTT
CDR3 protein: CASGAVGAYAGELFF

J gene: TRBJ2-7
CDR3 length: 14
clone size: NA
V gene: TRBV19
D gene: TRBD2
CDR3 DNA: TGTGCCAGTAGTGTACTAGCGGGAGAGGGGGAGCAGTACTTC
CDR3 protein: CASSVLAGEGEQYF

J gene: TRBJ1-1
CDR3 length: 18
clone size: NA
V gene: TRBV30
D gene: NA
CDR3 DNA: TGTGCCTGGACCCTCCGACAGGTTGGGGGTCTTAAGGAGACTGAAGCTTTCTTT
CDR3 protein: CAWTLRQVGGLKETEAFF

J gene: TRBJ1-5
CDR3 length: 15
clone size: large
V gene: TRBV7-9
D gene: NA
CDR3 DNA: TGTGCCAGCAGTCCAACGGATGCCGGGGATCAGCCCCAGCATTTT
CDR3 protein: CASSPTDAGDQPQHF

J gene: TRBJ2-1
CDR3 length: 15
clone size: NA
V gene: TRBV30
D gene: TRBD2
CDR3 DNA: TGTGCCGTATTAGCCGGAGGGGGACTAGGTAATGAGCAGTTCTTC
CDR3 protein: CAVLAGGGLGNEQFF

J gene: TRBJ1-2
CDR3 length: 18
clone size: NA
V gene: TRBV18
D gene: NA
CDR3 DNA: TGTGCCAGCTCACCCACAACCCCTCTCGGGGGGCTCCTTTATGGCTACACCTTC
CDR3 protein: CASSPTTPLGGLLYGYTF

J gene: TRBJ2-2
CDR3 length: 15
clone size: NA
V gene: TRBV5-1
D gene: NA
CDR3 DNA: TGCGCCAGCAGCTTGGGACCACTAAACACCGGGGAGCTGTTTTTT
CDR3 protein: CASSLGPLNTGELFF

J gene: TRBJ2-1
CDR3 length: 15
clone size: few
V gene: TRBV10-3
D gene: TRBD1
CDR3 DNA: TGTGCCATCAGTGAGGGACAGGGCCCCTACAATGAGCAGTTCTTC
CDR3 protein: CAISEGQGPYNEQFF

J gene: TRBJ1-2
CDR3 length: 12
clone size: medium-sized
V gene: TRBV28
D gene: NA
CDR3 DNA: TGTGCCAGCAGTACGTCCGGGTATGGCTACACCTTC
CDR3 protein: CASSTSGYGYTF

J gene: TRBJ1-1
CDR3 length: 14
clone size: medium-sized
V gene: TRBV19
D gene: NA
CDR3 DNA: TGTGCCAGTACCTCCTCAGCAGGGAGCACTGAAGCTTTCTTT
CDR3 protein: CASTSSAGSTEAFF

J gene: TRBJ1-2
CDR3 length: 15
clone size: few
V gene: TRBV28
D gene: NA
CDR3 DNA: TGTGCCAGCAGTTTATTGGCAGGGCCACGACGTGGCTACACCTTC
CDR3 protein: CASSLLAGPRRGYTF

J gene: TRBJ2-1
CDR3 length: 12
clone size: large
V gene: TRBV18
D gene: NA
CDR3 DNA: TGTGCCAGCTCACCACGGGGATCTGAGCAGTTCTTC
CDR3 protein: CASSPRGSEQFF

J gene: TRBJ1-1
CDR3 length: 14
clone size: medium-sized
V gene: TRBV6-1
D gene: NA
CDR3 DNA: TGTGCCAGCACCCCCACGGGGTGGAACACTGAAGCTTTCTTT
CDR3 protein: CASTPTGWNTEAFF

J gene: TRBJ1-5
CDR3 length: 13
clone size: medium-sized
V gene: TRBV28
D gene: NA
CDR3 DNA: TGTGCCAGCAGGGAAGGCGGGGATCAGCCCCAGCATTTT
CDR3 protein: CASREGGDQPQHF

J gene: TRBJ2-7
CDR3 length: 15
clone size: few
V gene: TRBV6-5
D gene: NA
CDR3 DNA: TGTGCCAGCAGTTACTCTGGCGCAGGGGCCTACGAGCAGTACTTC
CDR3 protein: CASSYSGAGAYEQYF

J gene: TRBJ2-3
CDR3 length: 15
clone size: NA
V gene: TRBV2
D gene: NA
CDR3 DNA: TGTGCCAGCAGTGAGATTGAAAGGGTCACAGATACGCAGTATTTT
CDR3 protein: CASSEIERVTDTQYF

J gene: TRBJ1-2
CDR3 length: 15
clone size: hyperexpanded
V gene: TRBV28
D gene: TRBD1
CDR3 DNA: TGTGCCAGCAGCCTACCTAGGACAGGGAACTATGGCTACACCTTC
CDR3 protein: CASSLPRTGNYGYTF

J gene: TRBJ2-7
CDR3 length: 11
clone size: medium-sized
V gene: TRBV20-1
D gene: NA
CDR3 DNA: TGCAGTGCTAGCCCTCCTTTTGAGCAGTACTTC
CDR3 protein: CSASPPFEQYF

J gene: TRBJ1-1
CDR3 length: 14
clone size: medium-sized
V gene: TRBV5-4
D gene: NA
CDR3 DNA: TGTGCCAGCAGCTTGATGACAGCTAACACTGAAGCTTTCTTT
CDR3 protein: CASSLMTANTEAFF

J gene: TRBJ2-2
CDR3 length: 15
clone size: few
V gene: TRBV6-2/TRBV6-3
D gene: TRBD1
CDR3 DNA: TGTGCCAGCAGAGATTGGACAGGGAGGACCGGGGAGCTGTTTTTT
CDR3 protein: CASRDWTGRTGELFF

J gene: TRBJ1-4
CDR3 length: 13
clone size: NA
V gene: TRBV20-1
D gene: NA
CDR3 DNA: TGCAGTGCTAGTCCCGGGATTAATGAAAAACTGTTTTTT
CDR3 protein: CSASPGINEKLFF

J gene: TRBJ1-1
CDR3 length: 12
clone size: medium-sized
V gene: TRBV6-1
D gene: TRBD1
CDR3 DNA: TGTGCCAGCAGTAACCACAGGGGGGAAGCTTTCTTT
CDR3 protein: CASSNHRGEAFF

J gene: TRBJ2-1
CDR3 length: 15
clone size: few
V gene: TRBV6-1
D gene: TRBD2
CDR3 DNA: TGTGCCAGCAGTGGCACTAGCGGGAACTTGGATGAGCAGTTCTTC
CDR3 protein: CASSGTSGNLDEQFF